This is a list of T cell receptor beta chains from one sample in a study of blood T cell repertoires in COVID-19. Sequencing was performed with immunoSEQ multiplex PCR; in TCRdb, only in-frame clones are kept and a portion is missing. The sample has over 200,000 clones, nearly 90% seen once. The sample comprised peripheral blood. All receptors come from a woman under 30 who had recovered from COVID-19. CDR3s include the opening cysteine and the closing phenylalanine or tryptophan. D genes are given only for firm matches. The listing skips clone size in some rows; elsewhere it reads once, few, many or a size class.

size,D,V,J,DNA,CDR3
once,-,TRBV5-1,TRBJ2-7,TGCGCCAGCAGCCGGGACCCCCGGACAGGAGGGTCTGCCGAGCAGTACTTC,CASSRDPRTGGSAEQYF
-,-,TRBV3-1/TRBV3-2,TRBJ1-2,TGTGCCAGCAGCCAAGGTTTTGGCAATCTGAACTATGGCTACACCTTC,CASSQGFGNLNYGYTF
-,-,TRBV6-6,TRBJ1-2,TGTGCCAGCAGTTTACAGCCTCATAACTATGGCTACACCTTC,CASSLQPHNYGYTF
-,TRBD1,TRBV7-3,TRBJ1-3,TGTGCCAGCAGCCGGGACAGGGGAAACACCATATATTTT,CASSRDRGNTIYF
-,TRBD1,TRBV6-5,TRBJ2-7,TGTGCCAGCAAATGGGACAGGGAGTCCTACGAGCAGTACTTC,CASKWDRESYEQYF
-,-,TRBV9,TRBJ1-1,TGTGCCAGCAGCGTAGGACAGATCACTGAAGCTTTCTTT,CASSVGQITEAFF
-,TRBD2,TRBV11-1,TRBJ2-7,TGTGCCAGCAGCGTACTTAGCGGGAGGGGGCAGTACTTC,CASSVLSGRGQYF
many,TRBD1,TRBV27,TRBJ1-2,TGTGCCAGCAGTTCCCCGGGACAGGGCGGCTACACCTTC,CASSSPGQGGYTF
-,-,TRBV6-5,TRBJ2-5,TGTGCCAGCAGACTCCCTGGAGGGGCCGAGACCCAGTACTTC,CASRLPGGAETQYF
-,TRBD1,TRBV13,TRBJ2-7,TGTGCCAGCAGCCCATACAGGGGGCAGGACGAGCAGTACTTC,CASSPYRGQDEQYF
-,-,TRBV9,TRBJ2-7,TGTGCCAGCAGCGGCAGGCCAGGTATAGGTGAGCAGTACTTC,CASSGRPGIGEQYF
-,-,TRBV5-4,TRBJ1-4,TGTGCCAGCAGCGCGGGGATAGGGAGAGGGGCTAATGAAAAACTGTTTTTT,CASSAGIGRGANEKLFF
-,-,TRBV19,TRBJ2-7,TGTGCCAGTAGTAAGGAGGGCTACGAGCAGTACTTC,CASSKEGYEQYF
-,-,TRBV7-7,TRBJ2-7,TGTGCCAGCAGCTTACGCGACGAGCAGTACTTC,CASSLRDEQYF
-,-,TRBV19,TRBJ2-3,TGTGCCAGTAGTACGATAGCGGCTCGCAGTACGCAGTATTTT,CASSTIAARSTQYF
few,TRBD2,TRBV15,TRBJ2-7,TGTGCCACCAGCAGAGACCCCGGGACTAGCGCTTACGAGCAGTACTTC,CATSRDPGTSAYEQYF
-,TRBD1,TRBV7-2,TRBJ2-1,TGTGCCAGCAGCTCGCCCAGGACAGGGGACTACAATGAGCAGTTCTTC,CASSSPRTGDYNEQFF
-,-,TRBV30,TRBJ1-1,TGTGCCTGGGGTTCCCTCAGGGTCCTGAACACTGAAGCTTTCTTT,CAWGSLRVLNTEAFF
-,TRBD1,TRBV5-1,TRBJ1-2,TGCGCCAGCAGCTTGGGGGGACAGGGGAGCTATGGCTACACCTTC,CASSLGGQGSYGYTF
-,-,TRBV19,TRBJ2-5,TGTGCCAGTGTGAACAGGGTGGGAGAGACCCAGTACTTC,CASVNRVGETQYF
once,TRBD1,TRBV6-5,TRBJ2-7,TGTGCCAGCAGTCCTGACAGGGCTCACAGGGACGAGCAGTACTTC,CASSPDRAHRDEQYF
-,TRBD1,TRBV4-2,TRBJ2-7,TGTGCCAGCAGCCAACTTGACAGGGACGAGCAGTACTTC,CASSQLDRDEQYF
-,-,TRBV25-1,TRBJ1-4,TGTGCCAGCAACAGGCCGAATGAAAAACTGTTTTTT,CASNRPNEKLFF
few,-,TRBV20-1,TRBJ2-7,TGCAGTGCTAGTCCGGCAGGGATAAGTTGGGACGAGCAGTACTTC,CSASPAGISWDEQYF
-,-,TRBV6-2/TRBV6-3,TRBJ2-3,TGTGCCAGCAGCCTTACAGGGAAGTACACAGATACGCAGTATTTT,CASSLTGKYTDTQYF
-,-,TRBV20-1,TRBJ1-2,TGCAGTGCTAGTTTAGATAGGGCGGGGGAACTCGGCTACACCTTC,CSASLDRAGELGYTF
-,-,TRBV4-2,TRBJ1-5,TGTGCCAGCAGCCAAGATCAGGGTTACAATCAGCCCCAGCATTTT,CASSQDQGYNQPQHF
-,TRBD2,TRBV4-2,TRBJ2-7,TGTGCCAGCAGCCAACGATCAGGGGCTAGCGGGAGGGAGAGCTCCTACGAGCAGTACTTC,CASSQRSGASGRESSYEQYF
once,TRBD2,TRBV7-3,TRBJ2-3,TGTGCCAGCAGCTTAAGCCCTAGCGGGAACACAGATACGCAGTATTTT,CASSLSPSGNTDTQYF
-,-,TRBV6-5,TRBJ1-5,TGTGCCAGCACCCCAGGAAATCAGCCCCAGCATTTT,CASTPGNQPQHF
-,-,TRBV3-1/TRBV3-2,TRBJ2-4,TGTGCCAGCAGCCAAGAAGGAGGGCTAGCCAAAAACATTCAGTACTTC,CASSQEGGLAKNIQYF
-,TRBD1,TRBV18,TRBJ1-5,TGTGCCAGCTCACCCGGACAGGGGTTGGGAAATCAGCCCCAGCATTTT,CASSPGQGLGNQPQHF
-,-,TRBV19,TRBJ2-1,TGTGCCAGTAGTATCGGCGGGCACTCCTACAATGAGCAGTTCTTC,CASSIGGHSYNEQFF